The clone carrying this TCR beta chain was recorded many times. As yet, its antigen is unknown. Trimming cost V 4 bases and J 5 bases, with 17 bases left between them. The CDR3 is 15 amino acids. Germline CDR1 reads MNHEY; CDR2 reads SMNVEV (reference sequence). MiXCR was run by TCRdb on the RT-PCR reads, yielding one entry per CDR3 protein. This sample carries about 700,000 distinct CDR3 sequences, over 11% of them seen once, and the ten largest clones take less than 7%. The entry originates in a study of response to subunit inactivated influenza vaccine. Study conclusions and caveats: Few additional T cells are recruited per seasonal influenza vaccination, authors suggested.

This TCR came from a man aged 45-65 years who received an inactivated influenza vaccine. The chain joins TRBV27 to TRBJ1-2; perhaps TRBD1 as D (6 bases). The input for sequencing was PBMCs from blood, taken about 14 days before vaccination. The CDR3 loop reads CASSWDPRGSYGYTF. CDR3 sequence (DNA): TGTGCCAGCAGTTGGGACCCCAGGGGATCGTATGGCTACACCTTC.